This entry lists 32 T cell receptor beta chains sequenced from one sample in a study of blood T cell repertoires in COVID-19. Measured with immunoSEQ multiplex PCR; TCRdb has only the in-frame clones, and not every one. The sample contains 50,000 to 65,000 clones, 85% of which appear only once. Sequencing input: peripheral blood. The source of these receptors is a middle-aged man with active COVID-19.

The V call is TRBV30, the J call TRBJ1-1; TRBD1 agrees at 8 bases. CDR1 and CDR2 from the germline V gene are GTSNPN and SVGIG (reference sequence). J gave up 2 bases and V 4 bases, and 6 bases lay outside the gene matches. CDR3 length equals 14 residues. CDR3 amino acids: CAWNPGQDNTEAFF. CDR3 in DNA: TGTGCCTGGAATCCGGGACAGGATAACACTGAAGCTTTCTTT.

The chain joins TRBV9 to TRBJ1-2; no firm D call. The V and J ends lost 4 bases and 0 bases respectively, with 10 bases between them. Germline-derived CDR1 and CDR2 are SGDLS and YYNGEE. The CDR3 runs 14 residues. The DNA of the CDR3 is TGTGCCAGCAGCCCAAGTATAGCTAACTATGGCTACACCTTC. Its protein is CASSPSIANYGYTF.

In its sample, this clone was seen a few times. The chain joins TRBV2 to TRBJ2-5; the match to TRBD2 covers 11 bases. The trim removed 1 base at V and 3 bases at J, leaving 10 bases unmatched. CDR3 size: 18 residues. In germline, CDR1 is SNHLY, CDR2 FYNNEI. The CDR3 protein is CASSEVASGRTMEETQYF. The CDR3 DNA reads TGTGCCAGCAGTGAAGTCGCTAGCGGGAGGACTATGGAAGAGACCCAGTACTTC.

This chain joins TRBV5-4 and TRBJ1-2; a weak D match, TRBD1 (5 bases). Trimming stripped 0 bases from V and 4 bases from J, with 16 bases between. CDR3 length equals 16 residues. CDR1 is SGHNT, CDR2 YYREEE, per germline (reference sequence). CDR3 coding DNA: TGTGCCAGCAGCTTGGCCTGGGGCAGGGAGGTCTATGGCTACACCTTC. Its translation is CASSLAWGREVYGYTF.

This chain uses TRBV7-8 with TRBJ2-5, with 11 bases aligning to TRBD2. CDR3 length equals 16 residues. Trimming removed 2 bases from V and 3 bases from J; junction bases left unmatched: 5. Germline V gene lookup returns CDR1 SGHVS and CDR2 FQNEAQ. The CDR3 is CASSLIGTSGKETQYF. In DNA, the CDR3 is TGTGCCAGCAGCTTAATAGGGACTAGCGGTAAAGAGACCCAGTACTTC.

The chain is built from TRBV27 and TRBJ2-3; 7 bases agree with TRBD2. CDR3 length: 15 residues. Per the germline V gene, CDR1 is MNHEY and CDR2 is SMNVEV (reference sequence). V trimming: 5 bases; J trimming: 2 bases; junction bases outside the gene matches: 7. The CDR3 is CASSKPGLLTDTQYF. The CDR3 DNA reads TGTGCCAGCAGTAAACCGGGACTACTCACAGATACGCAGTATTTT.

This chain connects TRBV3-1 (or the pseudogene TRBV3-2) to TRBJ1-4; 7 bases match TRBD1. J gave up 8 bases and V 6 bases, and 9 bases lay outside the gene matches. Germline CDR1 and CDR2: LGHDT and YNNKEL (reference sequence). The CDR3 has 14 residues. This CDR3 is CASRLQGRREKLFF. The CDR3, as DNA: TGTGCCAGCAGGCTACAGGGGAGACGGGAAAAACTGTTTTTT.

The gene calls are TRBV4-1 and TRBJ2-1; 8 positions agree with TRBD2. Germline CDR1 and CDR2: MGHRA and YSYEKL. This CDR3 has 16 amino acids. Germline trimming cut 4 bases from V and 2 bases from J; bases unmatched to any gene: 7. Here the CDR3 DNA reads TGCGCCAGCAGCCGAAGTCAGCGGGAGACCTACAATGAGCAGTTCTTC. Protein product: CASSRSQRETYNEQFF.

This clone was counted a few times. J is TRBJ1-2 and V is TRBV12-5; D is ambiguous. CDR1 is LGHNT and CDR2 is FRNRAP in the germline V gene. This CDR3 has 12 residues. V shed 6 bases and J shed 2 bases, with 7 bases lying between them. The CDR3: CASGQSNYGYTF. DNA of the CDR3: TGTGCTAGTGGGCAGTCGAACTATGGCTACACCTTC.

The chain is built from TRBV2 and TRBJ2-7; 7 nucleotides line up with TRBD1. The CDR3 is made up of 13 amino acids. Germline-derived CDR1 and CDR2 are SNHLY and FYNNEI. The V and J ends lost 8 bases and 3 bases, in that order; junction bases with no gene match: 7. The CDR3 here is CASSLDRFYEQYF. CDR3 bases: TGTGCCAGCTCCCTGGACAGGTTCTACGAGCAGTACTTC.

The gene calls are TRBV6-5 and TRBJ2-1; TRBD1 agrees at 9 bases. Trimming removed 5 bases from V and 16 bases from J; junction bases left unmatched: 12. Germline CDR1 reads MNHEY; CDR2 reads SVGAGI. The CDR3 sequence is 13 residues long. CDR3 bases: TGTGCCAGCAGTCCGGGACAGGGCGGAGATTTTTTCTTC. Translated: CASSPGQGGDFFF.

The chain is built from TRBV6-6 and TRBJ2-1, with D hard to call. This CDR3 spans 14 amino acids. Trimming took 2 bases from V and 4 from J, leaving 9 bases between them. Per the germline V gene, CDR1 is MNHNY and CDR2 is SVGAGI (reference sequence). CDR3 sequence: CASSYREEYNEQFF. The CDR3 bases are TGTGCCAGCAGTTACCGAGAGGAGTACAATGAGCAGTTCTTC.

The CDR3 DNA reads as TGTGCCAGCAGCCCCGGGACTAGCGGTTCTACGCAGTATTTT. Residues: CASSPGTSGSTQYF. The rearrangement links TRBV28 to TRBJ2-3, with 11 positions matching TRBD2. The CDR3 runs 14 residues. CDR1 is MDHEN and CDR2 is SYDVKM in the germline V gene. Trimming removed 6 bases from V and 8 bases from J; junction bases left unmatched: 7.

The chain carries TRBV2 and TRBJ2-3, with 9 bases lining up with TRBD2. Germline V lookup: CDR1 SNHLY, CDR2 FYNNEI. The V gene end was trimmed by 1 base and the J gene end by 4 bases; junction bases not matched to a gene: 6. The CDR3 runs to 16 residues. The CDR3 DNA follows: TGTGCCAGCAGTGAAGGGAGCGGGAGGACCTCAGATACGCAGTATTTT. Protein sequence: CASSEGSGRTSDTQYF.

The chain uses TRBV18 and TRBJ2-1; D ambiguous. The CDR3 consists of 12 residues. The V gene's germline CDR1 is KGHSH and CDR2 LQKENI. The germline V and J ends were trimmed by 3 bases and 6 bases, with 6 bases remaining between them. The CDR3 sequence: CASSPRINEQFF. Written as DNA, the CDR3 is TGTGCCAGCTCACCCCGTATCAATGAGCAGTTCTTC.

This sequence joins TRBV27 and TRBJ2-2; tentatively, D is TRBD1 (6 bases). Trimming pared 5 bases from V and 6 bases from J, leaving 16 bases between. CDR1 MNHEY and CDR2 SMNVEV come from the germline V gene (reference sequence). The CDR3 contains 15 residues. The CDR3 loop reads CASSPARQVPGELFF. CDR3 nucleotides: TGTGCCAGCAGTCCCGCCAGACAGGTTCCCGGGGAGCTGTTTTTT.

This CDR3 reads CASEDVPNTGELFF. DNA for the CDR3: TGTGCCAGTGAGGATGTACCGAACACCGGGGAGCTGTTTTTT. The chain has TRBV19 and TRBJ2-2; no firm D call. The CDR3 extends over 14 amino acids. Looked up from germline, CDR1 is LNHDA and CDR2 is SQIVND (reference sequence). V lost 8 bases and J 0 bases, leaving 10 bases between the germline ends.

Only a few counts were recorded for this clone. The V call is TRBV5-6, the J call TRBJ1-6; the match to TRBD1 covers 8 bases. The CDR3 consists of 15 residues. V was clipped by 4 bases and J by 7 bases; unmatched bases: 7. Germline V gives CDR1 SGHDT, CDR2 YYEEEE. The CDR3 reads CASSGGTGRNSPLHF. The CDR3 DNA reads TGTGCCAGCAGCGGGGGGACAGGTAGGAATTCACCCCTCCACTTT.

The chain has TRBV12-3 or TRBV12-4 and TRBJ1-2; no definite D call. V was pared by 5 bases and J by 9 bases, with 13 bases between. The CDR3 is made up of 12 amino acids. The DNA for the CDR3 is TGTGCCAGCAGTACGGGTTACATCAGCTACACCTTC. This codes for CASSTGYISYTF.

J is TRBJ1-5 and V is TRBV10-3; TRBD1 matches at 9 bases. CDR1 is ENHRY and CDR2 is SYGVKD in the germline V gene. V shed 9 bases and J 6 bases; nucleotides not matched to a gene: 3. This CDR3 is built from 12 residues. CDR3 DNA: TGTGCCATACAGGGGGCAGGTCAGCCCCAGCATTTT. Residues: CAIQGAGQPQHF.

The chain uses TRBV5-6 and TRBJ2-2; D not certain. Germline CDR1 is SGHDT and CDR2 is YYEEEE. This CDR3 region has 15 residues. With 0 bases removed from V and 3 bases from J, the gap between germline ends came to 9 bases. CDR3: CASSLAGLDTGELFF. CDR3 coding DNA: TGTGCCAGCAGCTTGGCCGGGTTGGACACCGGGGAGCTGTTTTTT.

V usage is TRBV5-1 and J usage is TRBJ2-6; 11 bases match TRBD2. V lost 3 bases, J lost 1 base, and 6 bases stayed unmatched. Per germline, CDR1 SGHRS and CDR2 YFSETQ. The CDR3 consists of 18 residues. The chain's CDR3 is CASSSNSGRASGANVLTF. CDR3 nucleotides: TGCGCCAGCAGCTCGAATAGCGGGAGGGCATCTGGGGCCAACGTCCTGACTTTC.

This clone has just a few counts. This chain joins TRBV7-3 and TRBJ2-3, with TRBD2 matching 9 bases. In germline, CDR1 is SGHTA, CDR2 FQGTGA. The CDR3 sequence is 15 residues long. V dropped 1 base and J dropped 7; count of bases not matched to a gene: 6. CDR3 nucleotide sequence: TGTGCCAGCAGCTTAAGGCGGGAGGGGATCTATACGCAGTATTTT. Residues: CASSLRREGIYTQYF.

This clone was counted a single time. This sequence joins TRBV2 and TRBJ2-5, with TRBD2 as a possible D gene (6 bases). Trimming shortened V by 7 bases and J by 5 bases, and 14 bases separated the two germline ends. The CDR3 runs 13 residues. Germline values: CDR1 SNHLY, CDR2 FYNNEI. The CDR3 region is CASKRGRGETQYF. CDR3 sequence (DNA): TGTGCCAGCAAAAGGGGCCGGGGGGAGACCCAGTACTTC.

The J gene is TRBJ2-7, the V gene TRBV5-1; 10 nucleotides line up with TRBD2. From germline, CDR1 is SGHRS and CDR2 YFSETQ. V shed 3 bases, J shed 7 bases, and the junction held 4 bases outside the gene matches. This CDR3 region has 13 residues. In nucleotides, the CDR3 is TGCGCCAGCAGCTGGAAACTAGCGGGAGAGCAGTACTTC. Encoded protein: CASSWKLAGEQYF.

This chain connects TRBV10-3 to TRBJ2-7; the D gene is possibly TRBD1 (6 bases). Trimming cost V 2 bases and J 4 bases, with 12 bases left between them. The CDR3 spans 14 residues. The germline CDR1 and CDR2 sequences are ENHRY and SYGVKD. Written as DNA, the CDR3 is TGTGCCATCAGTGAGGGGGACACTGTGTACGAGCAGTACTTC. Residues: CAISEGDTVYEQYF.

The chain combines TRBV5-1 with TRBJ2-7; 9 positions agree with TRBD1. Trimming removed 5 bases from V and 4 bases from J; junction bases left unmatched: 7. Germline V gene sequence: CDR1 SGHRS, CDR2 YFSETQ. The CDR3 is 14 residues long. As DNA, the CDR3 is TGCGCCAGCAGGCAGACAGGGGGTGTGTACGAGCAGTACTTC. Protein: CASRQTGGVYEQYF.

The chain employs TRBV9 and TRBJ2-2; 11 nucleotides agree with TRBD2. The length of the CDR3 is 15 residues. With 1 base clipped from V and 9 bases from J, the junction kept 5 bases outside the gene matches. The germline CDR1 and CDR2 sequences are SGDLS and YYNGEE. The CDR3 sequence is CASSVSLAGGRELFF. DNA of the CDR3: TGTGCCAGCAGCGTATCTCTAGCGGGAGGACGGGAGCTGTTTTTT.

The V gene is TRBV5-4, the J gene TRBJ1-5; D unresolved. Germline loops: CDR1 SGHNT, CDR2 YYREEE (reference sequence). The CDR3 extends over 14 amino acids. Trimming shortened V by 2 bases and J by 0 bases, and 6 bases separated the two germline ends. The CDR3 spells CASSFRSSNQPQHF. The CDR3 nucleotides are TGTGCCAGCAGCTTTCGCAGTAGCAATCAGCCCCAGCATTTT.

This sequence joins TRBV6-5 and TRBJ1-5, with D perhaps TRBD1 (5 bases). The CDR3 loop spans 13 amino acids. The V end was cut by 6 bases, the J end by 6 bases, with 12 bases between. Germline assignment: CDR1 MNHEY and CDR2 SVGAGI. CDR3 DNA sequence: TGTGCCAGCAGAGGGGAAAGAGGTCAGCCCCAGCATTTT. It yields the protein CASRGERGQPQHF.

The chain is built from TRBV7-6 and TRBJ2-1; 8 bases agree with TRBD2. Germline V gene lookup returns CDR1 SGHVS and CDR2 FNYEAQ. J lost 6 bases, V lost 0 bases, and 7 bases had no gene match. The length of the CDR3 is 16 residues. The CDR3 here is CASSLAGLAGTNEQFF. The CDR3 nucleotides read TGTGCCAGCAGCTTAGCGGGTTTAGCGGGAACCAATGAGCAGTTCTTC.

In nucleotides, the CDR3 is TGTGCCAGCAGCCCAGCAGGGGCCTCCTACAATGAGCAGTTCTTC. Its translation: CASSPAGASYNEQFF. The V call is TRBV9, the J call TRBJ2-1, with D possibly matching TRBD1 (6 bases). Per the germline V gene, CDR1 is SGDLS and CDR2 is YYNGEE. This CDR3 spans 15 amino acids. V was clipped by 4 bases and J by 0 bases, with 11 bases between them.